The TCR beta chain under discussion was sequenced for a study of blood T cells in healthy people across ages. The study, taken as a whole, reports: More naive CD4+ cells and higher diversity marked long-lived donors relative to aged donors.

The CDR3 contains 13 residues. Trimming removed 8 bases at V and 5 bases at J, with 15 bases between. The germline V gene has CDR1 SNHLY and CDR2 FYNNEI. PCR was performed a second time for about 7 to 11 cycles using a sample-barcoded 5' primer and a J-beta primer mix. TCRdb re-called the 5' RACE reads with MiXCR, one entry per CDR3 protein. Of roughly 860,000 distinct CDR3 sequences listed, approximately 67% were seen once; the top ten hold about 30%. Concerning this clonotype: Its matching antigen is unknown.

Sequences were obtained from blood. The V and J genes are TRBV2 and TRBJ1-2; D is uncertain. This TCR came from a young man in good health. The CDR3: CASATVVTYGYTF. CDR3 bases: TGTGCCAGCGCCACGGTGGTAACTTATGGCTACACCTTC.